The clone carrying this TCR beta chain appeared many times. Antigen specificity is unknown. The data belong to a study of identical twins. After template switching added a universal primer site, the resulting cDNA carried unique molecular identifiers. Using its own MiXCR run on the 5' RACE reads, TCRdb lists one record per CDR3 protein. Here the sample spans about 490,000 distinct CDR3 sequences, roughly 15% being singletons. Trimming took off 1 base at V and 5 bases at J, with 11 bases between the two ends. In germline, CDR1 is MDHEN, CDR2 SYDVKM. This CDR3 has 14 amino acids. The study, taken as a whole, reports: Clonotypes of the beta chain that were abundant in cord blood carried fewer insertions (memory repertoires showed none). The study based its conclusions on cross-sectional statistical analysis and did not follow the same donors. Out-of-frame alpha sequences common to twins exhibited a surplus of low generation probability.

The same data also contributed to another study, on yellow fever vaccine responses in identical twins.

The TCR sequence derives from a woman younger than 30 in good health. Sequenced material: CD4+ T cells sorted from blood. V gene TRBV28 combines with J gene TRBJ1-1, with a tentative D call TRBD1 (5 bases). The DNA of the CDR3 is TGTGCCAGCAGTTTATTCGGGGGGATGACTGAAGCTTTCTTT. Translated: CASSLFGGMTEAFF.